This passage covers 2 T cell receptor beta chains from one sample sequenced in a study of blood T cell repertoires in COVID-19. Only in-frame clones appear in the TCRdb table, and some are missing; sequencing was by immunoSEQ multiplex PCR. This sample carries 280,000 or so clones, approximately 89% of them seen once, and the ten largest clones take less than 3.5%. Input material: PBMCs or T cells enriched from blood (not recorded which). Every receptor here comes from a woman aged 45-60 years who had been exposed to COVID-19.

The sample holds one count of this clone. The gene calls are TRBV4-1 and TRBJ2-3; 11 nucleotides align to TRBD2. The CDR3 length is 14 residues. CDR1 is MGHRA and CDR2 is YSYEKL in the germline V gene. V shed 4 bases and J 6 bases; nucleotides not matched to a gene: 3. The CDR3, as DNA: TGCGCCAGCAGCCGGACTAGCGGGTCTGATACGCAGTATTTT. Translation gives CASSRTSGSDTQYF.

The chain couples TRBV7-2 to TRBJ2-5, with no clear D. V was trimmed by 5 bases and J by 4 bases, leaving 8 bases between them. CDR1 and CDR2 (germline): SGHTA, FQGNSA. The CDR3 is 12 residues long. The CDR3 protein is CASSRAGETQYF. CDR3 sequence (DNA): TGTGCCAGCAGCCGCGCCGGAGAGACCCAGTACTTC. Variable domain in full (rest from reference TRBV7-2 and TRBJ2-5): GAGVSQSPSNKVTEKGKDVELRCDPISGHTALYWYRQSLGQGLEFLIYFQGNSAPDKSGLPSDRFSAERTGGSVSTLTIQRTQQEDSAVYLCASSRAGETQYFGPGTRLLVL.